A selection of T cell receptor beta chains follows, all from one sample in a study of CD8 T cells in Susac syndrome. A single record per CDR3 protein comes from TCRdb applying MiXCR to the immunoSEQ multiplex PCR reads. Of 51,000 or so distinct CDR3 sequences in the sample, roughly 93% are singletons; the top ten hold roughly 0.58%. The sequencing input was CD8+ T cells from PBMCs. The source is a human donor in good health. CDR3s include the opening cysteine and the closing phenylalanine or tryptophan. A D gene is named only where the DNA matches it firmly. The listing skips clone size in some rows; elsewhere it reads once, few, many or a size class.

j_call	d_call	clone_size	v_call	cdr3_nt	cdr3_aa
TRBJ1-5	.	.	TRBV19	TGTGCCAGTAGTACTCATAGCAATCAGCCCCAGCATTTT	CASSTHSNQPQHF
TRBJ2-3	.	.	TRBV9	TGTGCCAGCAGCGTAGCGGGAGACTCAGATACGCAGTATTTT	CASSVAGDSDTQYF
TRBJ2-7	.	.	TRBV4-1	TGCGCCAGCAGCCAGGCCCCCCGCGGGACTCCTTACGAGCAGTACTTC	CASSQAPRGTPYEQYF
TRBJ1-1	.	.	TRBV15	TGTGCCACCAGCAGAGACAGCTTAAATCTCACTGAAGCTTTCTTT	CATSRDSLNLTEAFF
TRBJ2-7	TRBD2	once	TRBV20-1	TGCAGTGCTTTAGACCCCGGGACTAGCGGGAGTGGATACGAGCAGTACTTC	CSALDPGTSGSGYEQYF
TRBJ2-7	.	.	TRBV20-1	TGCAGTGCTAGAGAACAGGAGAGGGAGCAGTACTTC	CSAREQEREQYF
TRBJ2-1	.	.	TRBV12-3/TRBV12-4	TGTGCCAGCAGCCCGGCAGGGGATGAGCAGTTCTTC	CASSPAGDEQFF
TRBJ2-1	.	.	TRBV5-6	TGTGCCAGCAGCTTCGGACTATCTGAGCAGTTCTTC	CASSFGLSEQFF
TRBJ2-2	.	once	TRBV4-1	TGCGCCAGCAGCCCGTCCCCCAGGGGTGAGCTGTTTTTT	CASSPSPRGELFF
TRBJ2-3	.	once	TRBV7-9	TGTGCCAGCAGCTACCTAGGAGATACGCAGTATTTT	CASSYLGDTQYF
TRBJ2-4	.	.	TRBV28	TGTGCCAGCAGTCCTCCGTTTGAGTCGGGAGTGGGGGACAAAAACATTCAGTACTTC	CASSPPFESGVGDKNIQYF
TRBJ2-1	TRBD2	.	TRBV13	TGTGCCAGCAGCTTAGTGGCGGGAGCTGGGAATGAGCAGTTCTTC	CASSLVAGAGNEQFF
TRBJ1-5	.	.	TRBV19	TGTGCCAGTAGTTACTACGGGGGAAGTCAGCCCCAGCATTTT	CASSYYGGSQPQHF
TRBJ2-2	TRBD1	.	TRBV7-8	TGTGCCAGCAGCTTGCCGGGACAGACCCTCACCGGGGAGCTGTTTTTT	CASSLPGQTLTGELFF
TRBJ2-5	TRBD1	.	TRBV29-1	TGCAGCGTTGAAGAAGGACAGGGGAAAGAGACCCAGTACTTC	CSVEEGQGKETQYF
TRBJ2-1	.	.	TRBV4-2	TGTGCCAGCAGCCAAGAGGACACGACTGACAATGAGCAGTTCTTC	CASSQEDTTDNEQFF
TRBJ2-7	TRBD1	.	TRBV11-2	TGTGCCAGCAGCGAGGACAGGGCATATTACGAGCAGTACTTC	CASSEDRAYYEQYF
TRBJ2-1	.	.	TRBV28	TGTGCCAGCGGATTTCCCAGGGTTCCGGACAATGAGCAGTTCTTC	CASGFPRVPDNEQFF
TRBJ2-7	TRBD1	.	TRBV29-1	TGCAGCGTGGGACAGGGGAACGCCTACGAGCAGTACTTC	CSVGQGNAYEQYF
TRBJ2-7	.	.	TRBV5-1	TGCGCCAGCAGCTTGGAGGGCTACGAGCAGTACTTC	CASSLEGYEQYF
TRBJ2-7	.	.	TRBV27	TGTGCCAGCAGTTCCCAGGGTAACGAGCAGTACTTC	CASSSQGNEQYF
TRBJ2-7	.	.	TRBV19	TGTGCCAGTAGTTTCCAGGGGGGTTCCTACGAGCAGTACTTC	CASSFQGGSYEQYF
TRBJ2-5	TRBD1	.	TRBV29-1	TGCAGCGTGGCCCCCGGGACAGAACCAGGACGGACCCAGTACTTC	CSVAPGTEPGRTQYF
TRBJ2-3	.	.	TRBV6-5	TGTGCCAGCAGTTACTCGGCCGGGACCGCAGGCACAGATACGCAGTATTTT	CASSYSAGTAGTDTQYF
TRBJ2-1	.	once	TRBV7-2	TGTGCCAGCAGCTTAGAATCTATTCACAATGAGCAGTTCTTC	CASSLESIHNEQFF
TRBJ1-1	.	.	TRBV12-3/TRBV12-4	TGTGCCAGCGCAGCGGGGCCTGAAGCTTTCTTT	CASAAGPEAFF
TRBJ2-3	.	.	TRBV4-1	TGCGCCAGCAGCCCCCCCTCTGGGGTCGGGGATACGCAGTATTTT	CASSPPSGVGDTQYF
TRBJ2-7	.	.	TRBV10-3	TGTGCCATCAGTGAAAAGAGGGAGCTGACGAGGGGTTACGAGCAGTACTTC	CAISEKRELTRGYEQYF
TRBJ1-2	.	.	TRBV20-1	TGCAGTGCTAGAGATTTTAACCCTACAGCGAGCTATGGCTACACCTTC	CSARDFNPTASYGYTF